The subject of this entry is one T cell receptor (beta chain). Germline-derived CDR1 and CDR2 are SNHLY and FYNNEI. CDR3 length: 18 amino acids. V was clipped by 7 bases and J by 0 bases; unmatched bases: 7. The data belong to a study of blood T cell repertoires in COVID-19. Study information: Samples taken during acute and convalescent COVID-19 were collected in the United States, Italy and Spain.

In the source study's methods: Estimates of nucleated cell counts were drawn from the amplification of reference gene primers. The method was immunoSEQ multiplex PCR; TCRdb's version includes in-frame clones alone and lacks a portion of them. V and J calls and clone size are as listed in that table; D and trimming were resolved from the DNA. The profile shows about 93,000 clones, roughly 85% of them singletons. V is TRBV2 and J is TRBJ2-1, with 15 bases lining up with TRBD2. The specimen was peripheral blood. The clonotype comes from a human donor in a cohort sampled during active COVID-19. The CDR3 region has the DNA TGTGCCAGCACTCCGGGACTAGCGGGAGGAAGCTCCTACAATGAGCAGTTCTTC. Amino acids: CASTPGLAGGSSYNEQFF.